These 7 T cell receptor beta chains were sequenced from one sample in a study of blood T cell repertoires in COVID-19. TCRdb's copy holds only in-frame clones and misses some; the assay was immunoSEQ multiplex PCR. This table has approximately 300,000 clones, 90% appearing once. The sample comprised peripheral blood. The receptors derive from a woman in her twenties or thirties with COVID-19, enrolled during active disease.

The chain combines TRBV2 with TRBJ2-7; TRBD1 agrees at 9 bases. The CDR3 is 12 amino acids. Germline V gene sequence: CDR1 SNHLY, CDR2 FYNNEI. V lost 9 bases, J lost 7 bases, and 7 bases stayed unmatched. The CDR3 nucleotides read TGTGCCAGTTTTCTTGGACAGGGGGAGCAGTACTTC. Amino acids: CASFLGQGEQYF.

Points on this clone: One end of the junction varies from germline; a read error may be responsible. The CDR3 loop reads CASSLLSGMNAEAFF. The CDR3 DNA reads as TGCGCCAGCAGCTTGCTATCCGGGATGAACGCTGAAGCTTTCTTT. The chain joins TRBV5-1 to TRBJ1-1; no reliable D call. The CDR3 is made up of 15 amino acids. Germline assignment: CDR1 SGHRS and CDR2 YFSETQ.

The J gene is TRBJ1-1, the V gene TRBV10-2; possible D gene TRBD1, 5 bases. Germline values: CDR1 WSHSY, CDR2 SAAADI. This CDR3 comprises 12 residues. The V gene lost 4 bases and the J gene lost 4 bases, with 7 bases spanning the gap. CDR3 loop: CASSGGGTEAFF. The CDR3 DNA reads TGCGCCAGCAGTGGGGGGGGCACTGAAGCTTTCTTT.

The chain carries TRBV10-3 and TRBJ1-6, with TRBD1 identical over 8 bases. This CDR3 contains 17 residues. Trimming removed 2 bases from V and 9 bases from J; junction bases left unmatched: 12. Germline V gives CDR1 ENHRY, CDR2 SYGVKD. The CDR3 nucleotides read TGTGCCATCAGTGAGACCGACCTAGGACAGGGCGGTTCACCCCTCCACTTT. Translated, it gives CAISETDLGQGGSPLHF.

The chain is built from TRBV7-2 and TRBJ2-1, with TRBD2 identical over 7 bases. Germline CDR1 is SGHTA and CDR2 is FQGNSA. The V segment lost 0 bases and the J segment 5 bases; nucleotides outside the gene matches: 1. The CDR3 spans 14 residues. As DNA, the CDR3 is TGTGCCAGCAGCTTAGCACTAGCGAACAATGAGCAGTTCTTC. Protein product: CASSLALANNEQFF.

With respect to this clone: An end of the junction differs from the germline gene, which may be a read error. V and J are TRBV20-1 and TRBJ2-7, with TRBD1 as a possible D gene (6 bases). The germline V gene has CDR1 DFQATT and CDR2 SNEGSKA (reference sequence). This CDR3 is built from 15 residues. The CDR3 sequence: CSASIIRGPTYEQYF. The CDR3, as DNA: TGCAGCGCTAGTATTATCAGGGGACCTACCTACGAGCAGTACTTC.

The J gene is TRBJ1-2, the V gene TRBV10-3; perhaps TRBD1 as D (5 bases). V was cut by 2 bases and J by 4 bases, with 11 bases left in between. The CDR3 has 14 amino acids. The germline V gene encodes CDR1 ENHRY and CDR2 SYGVKD. CDR3 in amino acids: CAISEEVTVYGYTF. The CDR3 region has the DNA TGTGCCATCAGTGAGGAGGTGACAGTCTATGGCTACACCTTC.